This TCR beta chain was documented in a study of blood T cell repertoires in COVID-19. This study enrolled people aged 18 to 89 from around 25 US geographic areas. Each participant's cohort was designated according to participant-reported clinical history. Germline V gene data show CDR1 as LNHNV and CDR2 as YYDKDF (reference sequence). The CDR3 loop spans 19 amino acids. Between the trimmed V and J ends, which lost 0 bases and 3 bases, there was a span of 21 bases. Per the original data handling: Reference gene primers were amplified, and this amplification served to estimate nucleated cell counts. Here immunoSEQ multiplex PCR was the method, and the copy in TCRdb shows in-frame clones only, minus some. That table gives V, J and clone size, and the DNA gave D and trimming. The table has about 150,000 clones, about nine tenths seen once.

This receptor was obtained from a man aged 50-59 years who had recovered from COVID-19. The sample was PBMCs or T cells enriched from blood (not recorded which). The chain links TRBV15 to TRBJ1-5; D remains ambiguous. The CDR3 here is CATSRELGAAGQTNQPQHF. The CDR3 region has the DNA TGTGCCACCAGCAGAGAATTAGGCGCCGCGGGCCAGACCAATCAGCCCCAGCATTTT.